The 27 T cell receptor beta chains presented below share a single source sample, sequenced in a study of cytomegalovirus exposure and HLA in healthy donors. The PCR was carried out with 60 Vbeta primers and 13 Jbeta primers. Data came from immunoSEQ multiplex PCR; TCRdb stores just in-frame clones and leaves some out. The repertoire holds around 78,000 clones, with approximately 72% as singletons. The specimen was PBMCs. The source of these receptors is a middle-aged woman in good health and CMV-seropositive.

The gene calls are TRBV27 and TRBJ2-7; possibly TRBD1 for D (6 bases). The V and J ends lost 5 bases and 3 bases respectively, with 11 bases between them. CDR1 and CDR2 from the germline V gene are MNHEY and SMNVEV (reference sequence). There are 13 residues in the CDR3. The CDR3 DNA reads TGTGCCAGCAGTAGGGACAATCTCTACGAGCAGTACTTC. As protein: CASSRDNLYEQYF.

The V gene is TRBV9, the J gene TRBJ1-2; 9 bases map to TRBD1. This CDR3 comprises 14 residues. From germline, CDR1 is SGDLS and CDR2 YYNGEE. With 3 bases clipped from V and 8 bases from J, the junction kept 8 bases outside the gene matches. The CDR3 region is CASSAEGQGVGYTF. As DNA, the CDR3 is TGTGCCAGCAGCGCAGAGGGACAGGGCGTCGGCTACACCTTC.

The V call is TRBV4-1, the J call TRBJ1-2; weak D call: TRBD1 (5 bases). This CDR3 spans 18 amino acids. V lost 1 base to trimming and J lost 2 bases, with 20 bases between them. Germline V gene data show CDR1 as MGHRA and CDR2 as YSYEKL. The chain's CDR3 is CASSQGDIAGGMNYGYTF. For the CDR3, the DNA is TGCGCCAGCAGCCAAGGAGATATAGCCGGGGGGATGAACTATGGCTACACCTTC.

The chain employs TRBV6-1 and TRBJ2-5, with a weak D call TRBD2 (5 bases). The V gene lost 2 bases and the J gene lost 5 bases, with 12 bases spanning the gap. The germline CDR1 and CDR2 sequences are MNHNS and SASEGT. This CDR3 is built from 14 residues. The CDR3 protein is CASSEFVSAETQYF. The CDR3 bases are TGTGCCAGCAGTGAATTTGTTAGCGCGGAGACCCAGTACTTC.

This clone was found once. The CDR3 sequence: CATSRVNSRLLGETQYF. CDR3 coding DNA: TGTGCCACCAGCAGAGTCAATTCCAGGCTACTTGGGGAGACCCAGTACTTC. The chain combines TRBV15 with TRBJ2-5, with no clear D. V lost 1 base to trimming and J lost 5 bases, with 20 bases between them. Germline loops: CDR1 LNHNV, CDR2 YYDKDF (reference sequence). The CDR3 is 17 residues long.

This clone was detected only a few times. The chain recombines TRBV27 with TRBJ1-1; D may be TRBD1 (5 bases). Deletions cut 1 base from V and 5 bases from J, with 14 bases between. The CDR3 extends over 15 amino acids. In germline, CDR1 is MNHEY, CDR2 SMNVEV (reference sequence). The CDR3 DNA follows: TGTGCCAGCAGTTTATTATATGGGGCTAAGACTGAAGCTTTCTTT. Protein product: CASSLLYGAKTEAFF.

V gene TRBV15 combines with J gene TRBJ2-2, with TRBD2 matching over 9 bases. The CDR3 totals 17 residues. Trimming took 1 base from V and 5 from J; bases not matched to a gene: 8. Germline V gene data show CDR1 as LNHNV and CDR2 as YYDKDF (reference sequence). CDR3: CATSRGGSGRSTGELFF. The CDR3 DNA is TGTGCCACCAGCAGAGGAGGAAGCGGGAGGTCGACCGGGGAGCTGTTTTTT. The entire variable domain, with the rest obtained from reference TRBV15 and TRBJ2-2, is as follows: DAMVIQNPRYQVTQFGKPVTLSCSQTLNHNVMYWYQQKSSQAPKLLFHYYDKDFNNEADTPDNFQSRRPNTSFCFLDIRSPGLGDTAMYLCATSRGGSGRSTGELFFGEGSRLTVL.

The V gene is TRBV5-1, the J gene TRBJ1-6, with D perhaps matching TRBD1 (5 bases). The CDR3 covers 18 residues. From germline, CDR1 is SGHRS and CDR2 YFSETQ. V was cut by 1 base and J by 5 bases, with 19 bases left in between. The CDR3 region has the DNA TGCGCCAGCAGCTTGTTACCGGGGGAGTCCCTAAATAATTCACCCCTCCACTTT. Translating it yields CASSLLPGESLNNSPLHF.

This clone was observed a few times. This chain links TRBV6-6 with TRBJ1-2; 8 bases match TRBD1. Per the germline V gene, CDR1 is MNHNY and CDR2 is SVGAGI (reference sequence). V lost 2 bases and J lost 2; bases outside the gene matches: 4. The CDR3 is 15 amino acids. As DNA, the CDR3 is TGTGCCAGCAGTTACCCCGGACAGGGCAACTATGGCTACACCTTC. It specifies CASSYPGQGNYGYTF.

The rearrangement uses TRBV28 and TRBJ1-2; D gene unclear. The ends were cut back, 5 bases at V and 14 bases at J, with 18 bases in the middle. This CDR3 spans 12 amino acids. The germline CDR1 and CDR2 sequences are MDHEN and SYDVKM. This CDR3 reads CASSIRTTPMTF. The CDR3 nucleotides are TGTGCCAGCAGTATCCGGACTACCCCAATGACCTTC.

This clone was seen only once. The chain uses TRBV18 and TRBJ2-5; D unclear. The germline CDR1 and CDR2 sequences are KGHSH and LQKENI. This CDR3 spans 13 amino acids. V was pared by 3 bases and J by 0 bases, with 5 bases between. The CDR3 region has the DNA TGTGCCAGCTCACCCCGGGACCAAGAGACCCAGTACTTC. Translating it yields CASSPRDQETQYF.

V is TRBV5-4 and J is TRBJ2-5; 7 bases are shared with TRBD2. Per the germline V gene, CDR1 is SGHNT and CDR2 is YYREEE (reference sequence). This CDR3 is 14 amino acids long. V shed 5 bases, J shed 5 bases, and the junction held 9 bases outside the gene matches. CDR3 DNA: TGTGCCAGCAGGAAAAGCGGGACGTTGGAGACCCAGTACTTC. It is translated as CASRKSGTLETQYF.

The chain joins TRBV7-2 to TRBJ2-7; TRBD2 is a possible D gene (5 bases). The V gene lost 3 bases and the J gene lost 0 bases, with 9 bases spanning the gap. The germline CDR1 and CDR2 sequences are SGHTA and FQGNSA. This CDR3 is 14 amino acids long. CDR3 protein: CASSFFTSSYEQYF. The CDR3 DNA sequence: TGTGCCAGCAGCTTTTTTACTAGCTCCTACGAGCAGTACTTC.

The CDR3 coding sequence is TGTGCCAGCAGTGAACAAGGGGGGGCCGGGACCCAGTACTTC. It encodes CASSEQGGAGTQYF. The chain has TRBV2 and TRBJ2-5; D is perhaps TRBD2 (7 bases). V gave up 2 bases and J gave up 7 bases, with 14 bases separating them. This CDR3 has 14 residues. Germline V gene sequence: CDR1 SNHLY, CDR2 FYNNEI.

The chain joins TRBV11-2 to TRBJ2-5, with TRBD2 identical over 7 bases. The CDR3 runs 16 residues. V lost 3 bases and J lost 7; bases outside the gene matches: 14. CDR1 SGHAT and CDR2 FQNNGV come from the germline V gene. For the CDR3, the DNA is TGTGCCAGCAGCTTGTCTCTCCTGACTAGCCCGGGGACCCAGTACTTC. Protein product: CASSLSLLTSPGTQYF. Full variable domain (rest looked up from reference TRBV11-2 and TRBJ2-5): EAGVAQSPRYKIIEKRQSVAFWCNPISGHATLYWYQQILGQGPKLLIQFQNNGVVDDSQLPKDRFSAERLKGVDSTLKIQPAKLEDSAVYLCASSLSLLTSPGTQYFGPGTRLLVL.

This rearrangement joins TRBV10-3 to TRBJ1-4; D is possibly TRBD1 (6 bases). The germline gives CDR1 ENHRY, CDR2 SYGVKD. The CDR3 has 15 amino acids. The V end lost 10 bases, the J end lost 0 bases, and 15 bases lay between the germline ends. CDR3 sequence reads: CATQRGGATNEKLFF. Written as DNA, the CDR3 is TGTGCCACCCAAAGGGGGGGAGCAACTAATGAAAAACTGTTTTTT.

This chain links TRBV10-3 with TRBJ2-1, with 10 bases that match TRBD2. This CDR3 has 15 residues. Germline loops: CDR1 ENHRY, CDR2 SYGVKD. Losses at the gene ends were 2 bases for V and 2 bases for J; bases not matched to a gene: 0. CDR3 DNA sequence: TGTGCCATCAGTGAGAGCGGGGGGGCCTACAATGAGCAGTTCTTC. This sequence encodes CAISESGGAYNEQFF.

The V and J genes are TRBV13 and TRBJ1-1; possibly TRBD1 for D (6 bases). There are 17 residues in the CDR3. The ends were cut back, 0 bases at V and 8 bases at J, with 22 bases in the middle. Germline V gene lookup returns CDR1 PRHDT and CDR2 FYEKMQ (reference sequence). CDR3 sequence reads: CASSLGNSRQGSSEAFF. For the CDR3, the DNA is TGTGCCAGCAGCTTAGGAAATTCTCGGCAGGGGAGCTCGGAAGCTTTCTTT.

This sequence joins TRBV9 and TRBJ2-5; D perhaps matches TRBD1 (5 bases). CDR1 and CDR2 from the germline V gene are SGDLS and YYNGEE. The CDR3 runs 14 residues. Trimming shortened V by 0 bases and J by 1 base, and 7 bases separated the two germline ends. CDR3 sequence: CASSVGGSQETQYF. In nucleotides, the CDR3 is TGTGCCAGCAGCGTAGGGGGCTCCCAAGAGACCCAGTACTTC.

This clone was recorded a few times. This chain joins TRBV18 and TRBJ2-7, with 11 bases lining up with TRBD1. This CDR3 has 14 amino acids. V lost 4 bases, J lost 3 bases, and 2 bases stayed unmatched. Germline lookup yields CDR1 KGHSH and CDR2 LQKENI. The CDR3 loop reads CASSQGQGDYEQYF. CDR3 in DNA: TGTGCCAGCTCACAGGGACAGGGGGACTACGAGCAGTACTTC.

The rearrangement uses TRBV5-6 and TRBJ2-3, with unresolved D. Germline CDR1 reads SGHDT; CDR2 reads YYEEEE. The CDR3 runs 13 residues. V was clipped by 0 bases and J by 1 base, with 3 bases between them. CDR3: CASSLAGTDTQYF. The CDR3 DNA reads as TGTGCCAGCAGCTTGGCCGGCACAGATACGCAGTATTTT.

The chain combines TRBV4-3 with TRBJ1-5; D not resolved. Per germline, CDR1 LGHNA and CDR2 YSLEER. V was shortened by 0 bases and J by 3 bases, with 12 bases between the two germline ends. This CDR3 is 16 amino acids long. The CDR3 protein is CASSQDFLQPNQPQHF. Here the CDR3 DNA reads TGCGCCAGCAGCCAAGATTTCCTACAGCCCAATCAGCCCCAGCATTTT.

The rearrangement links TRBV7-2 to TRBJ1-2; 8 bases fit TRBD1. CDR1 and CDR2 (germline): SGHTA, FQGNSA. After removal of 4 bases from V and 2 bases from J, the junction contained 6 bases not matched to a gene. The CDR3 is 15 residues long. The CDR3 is CASSSTGGVNYGYTF. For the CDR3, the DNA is TGTGCCAGCAGCTCAACAGGGGGGGTGAACTATGGCTACACCTTC. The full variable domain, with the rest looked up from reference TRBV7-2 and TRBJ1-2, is GAGVSQSPSNKVTEKGKDVELRCDPISGHTALYWYRQSLGQGLEFLIYFQGNSAPDKSGLPSDRFSAERTGGSVSTLTIQRTQQEDSAVYLCASSSTGGVNYGYTFGSGTRLTVV.

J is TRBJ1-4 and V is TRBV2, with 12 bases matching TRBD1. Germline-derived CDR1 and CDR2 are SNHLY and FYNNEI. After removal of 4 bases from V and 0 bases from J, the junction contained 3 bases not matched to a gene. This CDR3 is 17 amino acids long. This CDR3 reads CASSAGTGGSTNEKLFF. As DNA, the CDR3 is TGTGCCAGCAGTGCCGGGACAGGGGGCTCAACTAATGAAAAACTGTTTTTT.

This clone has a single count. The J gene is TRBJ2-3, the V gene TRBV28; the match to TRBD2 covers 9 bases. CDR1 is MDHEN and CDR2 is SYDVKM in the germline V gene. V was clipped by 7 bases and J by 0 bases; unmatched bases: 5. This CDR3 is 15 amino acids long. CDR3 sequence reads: CASTLAGTSTDTQYF. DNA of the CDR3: TGTGCCAGCACCCTAGCGGGGACTAGCACAGATACGCAGTATTTT.

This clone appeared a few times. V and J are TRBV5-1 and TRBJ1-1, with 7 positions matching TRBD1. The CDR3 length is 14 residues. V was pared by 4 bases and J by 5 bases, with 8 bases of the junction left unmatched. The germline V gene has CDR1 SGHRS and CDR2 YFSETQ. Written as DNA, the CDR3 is TGCGCCAGCAGCGCGGGGACAGTGGGGACTGAAGCTTTCTTT. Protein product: CASSAGTVGTEAFF. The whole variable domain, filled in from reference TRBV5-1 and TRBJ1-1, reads KAGVTQTPRYLIKTRGQQVTLSCSPISGHRSVSWYQQTPGQGLQFLFEYFSETQRNKGNFPGRFSGRQFSNSRSEMNVSTLELGDSALYLCASSAGTVGTEAFFGQGTRLTVV.

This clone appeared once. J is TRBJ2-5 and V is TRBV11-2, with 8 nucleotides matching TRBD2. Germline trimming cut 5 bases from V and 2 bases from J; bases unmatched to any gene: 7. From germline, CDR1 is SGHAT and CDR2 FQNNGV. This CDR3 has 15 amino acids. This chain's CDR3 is CASSPSGGLQETQYF. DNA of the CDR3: TGTGCCAGCAGCCCAAGCGGGGGCCTACAAGAGACCCAGTACTTC. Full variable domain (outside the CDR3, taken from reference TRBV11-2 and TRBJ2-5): EAGVAQSPRYKIIEKRQSVAFWCNPISGHATLYWYQQILGQGPKLLIQFQNNGVVDDSQLPKDRFSAERLKGVDSTLKIQPAKLEDSAVYLCASSPSGGLQETQYFGPGTRLLVL.